These T cell receptor beta chains were read from a single sample in a study of T cell responses to AZD1222 COVID-19 vaccine. This table comes from immunoSEQ multiplex PCR, and its TCRdb copy is limited to in-frame clones, with some not included. The sample gives around 110,000 clones, roughly 90% of which show up once; over 7% is in the top ten. The sample here was peripheral blood, taken 28 days after the second AZD1222 dose. The receptors stem from an adult who received the AZD1222 COVID-19 vaccine. Each CDR3 is given with its conserved first and last residue. Each record gives: V gene, CDR3 length, D gene, clone size, J gene, CDR3 DNA, CDR3 protein. A D gene is named only where the DNA matches it firmly. A clone size is listed for some rows: how often the clone was seen (once, few, many), or a class if it is expanded.

>TRBV15|14|.|few|TRBJ2-5
TGTGCCACCAGCAGAGTAGGAGCTTCAGAGACCCAGTACTTC
CATSRVGASETQYF
>TRBV7-8|14|.|.|TRBJ2-2
TGTGCCAGCACCACCAGCGGAACAACCGGGGAGCTGTTTTTT
CASTTSGTTGELFF
>TRBV18|14|.|.|TRBJ1-1
TGTGCCAGCTCACCTCTAACAGGGAACACTGAAGCTTTCTTT
CASSPLTGNTEAFF
>TRBV10-3|15|.|.|TRBJ1-2
TGTGCCATCAGCATGGACGAACTTACATTACGGGGCTACACCTTC
CAISMDELTLRGYTF
>TRBV7-3|14|TRBD2|.|TRBJ2-3
TGTGCCAGCAGCGAACTAGCGGGAGGGCGGACGCAGTATTTT
CASSELAGGRTQYF
>TRBV27|14|.|.|TRBJ2-1
TGTGCCAGCACCCCAGGACCCTTTCTCAATGAGCAGTTCTTC
CASTPGPFLNEQFF
>TRBV5-1|15|.|.|TRBJ1-2
TGCGCCAGCAGCTTAACATTCCGTGCCGGCTATGGCTACACCTTC
CASSLTFRAGYGYTF
>TRBV4-2|17|TRBD1|.|TRBJ1-1
TGTGCCAGCAGCCACGGACAGGGGGCTACATGGAACACTGAAGCTTTCTTT
CASSHGQGATWNTEAFF
>TRBV6-5|15|.|few|TRBJ1-4
TGTGCCAGCATGTCAGCTTATGCAACTAATGAAAAACTGTTTTTT
CASMSAYATNEKLFF
>TRBV3-1/TRBV3-2|18|TRBD2|.|TRBJ2-5
TGTGCCAGCAGCCACTGTCCGGGACTAGCGGGAGAGGGAGAGACCCAGTACTTC
CASSHCPGLAGEGETQYF
>TRBV11-3|13|.|.|TRBJ1-1
TGTGCCAGCAGTCTAGGGGGGAGAACTGAAGCTTTCTTT
CASSLGGRTEAFF
>TRBV11-2|13|.|.|TRBJ2-2
TGTGCCAGCAGCTTAGATCGGACCGGGGAGCTGTTTTTT
CASSLDRTGELFF
>TRBV25-1|15|.|.|TRBJ1-2
TGTGCCAGCAGTGAAGCTGGTCCTGCTAACTATGGCTACACCTTC
CASSEAGPANYGYTF
>TRBV28|15|.|.|TRBJ2-2
TGTGCCAGCAGTCGCCGGAGGGCGATTGCCGGGGAGCTGTTTTTT
CASSRRRAIAGELFF
>TRBV3-1/TRBV3-2|12|.|.|TRBJ2-5
TGTGCCAGCAGCCAAGATAGAAGGACCCAGTACTTC
CASSQDRRTQYF
>TRBV10-2|14|.|.|TRBJ1-4
TGCGCCAGCAGTGACGGGGGGCGTGGTGAAAAACTGTTTTTT
CASSDGGRGEKLFF
>TRBV11-2|14|.|.|TRBJ1-6
TGTGCCAGCAGCTTAGAAACAGGGATTTCACCCCTCCACTTT
CASSLETGISPLHF
>TRBV30|20|.|.|TRBJ1-2
TGTGCCTGGAGTGTACTTCAGGGTTTCGTGAACGACGACGACAACTATGGCTACACCTTC
CAWSVLQGFVNDDDNYGYTF
>TRBV6-4|14|.|.|TRBJ2-7
TGTGCCAGCAGTGAATTGGACAGCTCCTACGAGCAGTACTTC
CASSELDSSYEQYF
>TRBV6-2/TRBV6-3|16|TRBD2|.|TRBJ2-1
TGTGCCACCACCCCAGCGGGAGGCCGGTCCTATAATGAGCAGTTCTTC
CATTPAGGRSYNEQFF
>TRBV6-5|15|TRBD1|.|TRBJ2-4
TGTGCCAGTCAGATTGGGACAGGGGGATTAAACATTCAGTACTTC
CASQIGTGGLNIQYF
>TRBV5-1|15|.|.|TRBJ2-2
TGCGCCAGCAGCTTGGCGGATCTGAACACCGGGGAGCTGTTTTTT
CASSLADLNTGELFF
>TRBV7-2|15|TRBD1|.|TRBJ1-4
TGTGCCAGCAGCTCACAGGGGGCCTTTAATGAAAAACTGTTTTTT
CASSSQGAFNEKLFF
>TRBV6-5|15|TRBD1|.|TRBJ1-2
TGTGCCAGCAGTTATAGAGGACAGGGCACCTATGGCTACACCTTC
CASSYRGQGTYGYTF
>TRBV27|13|.|.|TRBJ2-7
TGTGCCAGCAGTTTACGAGGGAGAGGAGAGCAGTACTTC
CASSLRGRGEQYF
>TRBV12-3/TRBV12-4|12|.|.|TRBJ1-1
TGTGCCAGCAGTCCTTCGGGGGGGCCGGCTTTCTTT
CASSPSGGPAFF
>TRBV5-1|14|TRBD2|.|TRBJ2-3
TGCGCCAGCAGCTTGGACGGGGGAGGGGATACGCAGTATTTT
CASSLDGGGDTQYF
>TRBV5-1|16|.|.|TRBJ2-3
TGCGCCAGCAGCTTGGGAGCAGGACAACATGCAGATACGCAGTATTTT
CASSLGAGQHADTQYF
>TRBV28|15|.|.|TRBJ1-5
TGTGCCAGCAGGGCACAGGGTTTATACAATCAGCCCCAGCATTTT
CASRAQGLYNQPQHF
>TRBV2|14|.|.|TRBJ1-4
TGTGCCAGCAGTGAGCAGGGCTATCAGGAAAAACTGTTTTTT
CASSEQGYQEKLFF
>TRBV5-4|14|.|.|TRBJ1-2
TGTGCCAGCGGCTCTTCTAGGGACGGCTATGGCTACACCTTC
CASGSSRDGYGYTF
>TRBV2|13|.|.|TRBJ2-7
TGTGCCCGCGGGTCTCTGAGCTCCTACGAGCAGTACTTC
CARGSLSSYEQYF
>TRBV5-1|14|.|.|TRBJ2-3
TGCGCCAGCAGCACGCAGGGGAATTGGGATACGCAGTATTTT
CASSTQGNWDTQYF
>TRBV5-1|16|TRBD2|.|TRBJ2-1
TGCGCCAGCAGCTTGGGTGGGACTAGCGGATACAATGAGCAGTTCTTC
CASSLGGTSGYNEQFF
>TRBV5-1|14|.|.|TRBJ1-1
TGCGCCAGCAGCTTGGGCCAGGGAGGTACTGAAGCTTTCTTT
CASSLGQGGTEAFF
>TRBV18|16|.|.|TRBJ2-2
TGTGCCAGCTCAACACGAGCCCCCTTAAACACCGGGGAGCTGTTTTTT
CASSTRAPLNTGELFF
>TRBV2|13|TRBD1|.|TRBJ1-1
TGTGCCAGCAAGGGACAGGGGAGCACTGAAGCTTTCTTT
CASKGQGSTEAFF
>TRBV7-3|15|.|.|TRBJ2-3
TGTGCCAGCAGCCCACTAGGCGCCTCAACAGATACGCAGTATTTT
CASSPLGASTDTQYF
>TRBV19|13|.|.|TRBJ2-3
TGTGCCAGTCTCGGGGGGCTCTCAGATACGCAGTATTTT
CASLGGLSDTQYF
>TRBV4-3|15|.|once|TRBJ2-1
TGCGCCAGCAGCCAAGAGGGTGCCAGGGTCTATGAGCAGTTCTTC
CASSQEGARVYEQFF
>TRBV24-1|14|.|once|TRBJ2-1
TGTGCCACCAGTGATTTAAAGACGGGTCCAAAGCGGTTCTTC
CATSDLKTGPKRFF
>TRBV7-2|11|.|.|TRBJ2-5
TGTGCCAGCAGCTCAGGTGGGACCCAGTACTTC
CASSSGGTQYF
>TRBV7-9|15|.|.|TRBJ1-5
TGTGCCAGCAACCCCGGGGGGGATAGCAATCAGCCCCAGCATTTT
CASNPGGDSNQPQHF
>TRBV3-1/TRBV3-2|15|.|.|TRBJ2-3
TGTGCCAGCAGACTCTTACGTGGGGGATCAAATACGCAGTATTTT
CASRLLRGGSNTQYF
>TRBV30|13|.|.|TRBJ2-7
TGTGCCTGGAGAGGGCCAAACTCCTACGAGCAGTACTTC
CAWRGPNSYEQYF
>TRBV27|12|.|.|TRBJ1-6
TGTGCCAGCAGCCTTCAGAATTCACCCCTCCACTTT
CASSLQNSPLHF
>TRBV29-1|13|TRBD1|.|TRBJ1-1
TGCAGCGTTTCGGACAGGGCGAACACTGAAGCTTTCTTT
CSVSDRANTEAFF
>TRBV7-8|18|TRBD2|.|TRBJ2-1
TGTGCCAGCAGCGCGGGACTAGCGGGAGGAACCCTGTACAATGAGCAGTTCTTC
CASSAGLAGGTLYNEQFF
>TRBV2|16|.|.|TRBJ1-4
TGTGCCAGCAATTCGCGGATGACAGGCCCCAGGGAAAAACTGTTTTTT
CASNSRMTGPREKLFF
>TRBV20-1|15|TRBD1|.|TRBJ2-5
TGCAGTGCTAGTGGACAGGGGGGAGTACAAGAGACCCAGTACTTC
CSASGQGGVQETQYF